The entry below describes one T cell receptor (beta chain). Its recognized antigen is unknown. The record has no base qualities; no much larger clone is one base away. The data are from a study of T cell responses to AZD1222 COVID-19 vaccine (dated by TCRdb to the early 2020s). Turning to the overall study: TCR sequencing covered roughly 230 trial participants: roughly 200 given two doses of AZD1222 and some 25 given two doses of MenACWY control vaccine. Trial participants were enrolled by age into subgroups of 18-55, 56-69 and 70-plus years, and 148, 28 and 57 TCR-sequenced participants, respectively, were included in these subgroups.

Counted from cysteine to phenylalanine, this CDR3 has 14 amino acids. Just the 42-base CDR3 DNA is kept, in frame starting at base 1. The germline V gene encodes CDR1 SGHAT and CDR2 FQNNGV. V is pared back by 0 bases and J by 7 bases, with 11 bases lying between the germline termini. Here is what the overall study found, with its caveats: Participants were mostly white British, with more females than males. The authors suggested clonal diversity may have been underestimated. After two AZD1222 doses, spike-specific TCR breadth and depth were significantly higher than at day 0 and than in MenACWY recipients. Reportedly, close to half of the unique spike-specific TCRs recognized epitopes lying outside the regions that are mutated in the B.1.351 and B.1.1.7 variants. Because no samples from the day 14 peak response were available, repertoires could be characterized only after the peak T cell response. Conclusions about previously exposed vaccinees were limited because only a handful of AZD1222 recipients were SARS-CoV-2 seropositive at baseline. CD4 TCRs associated with the vaccine covered the entire spike protein, and the dominant responses were in regions 160-218 and 743-854. In the small 56-69-year group, the increase in depth fell short of significance, most likely because of low power.

In light of the paper, this sample's time point label describes: baseline before first vaccination. The treatment or condition label corresponds to: meningococcal conjugate vaccine given as trial control. The vaccinee samples were drawn from two UK trials, COV001 and COV002, one of which was a single-blind randomized controlled phase 2/3 trial testing AZD1222 (ChAdOx1 nCoV-19) in healthy adults. For TCRbeta chain sequencing, PBMC samples were collected from trial participants at day 0 and at day 28 after the second dose. The CDR3 regions of human TCRbeta chains were analyzed by immunosequencing. Regarding the original processing steps: Repertoire TCRs were checked for matches against a reference library of SARS-CoV-2-specific TCRs that had been generated using the MIRA antigen-specificity platform. Breadth meant the fraction of unique TCRs that were SARS-CoV-2-associated, whereas depth meant the fraction of total T cells that were SARS-CoV-2-associated. Using the MIRA data, each spike-specific TCR was assigned both to the spike region to which the TCR was reactive and to a CD4 or CD8 class. Log10-transformed breadth and depth values were compared by one-way ANOVA with Sidak's multiple comparisons tests. This is the immuneACCESS table as TCRdb keeps it, with only in-frame sequences that have V and J called. A part of the clones is gone; compared with another copy, unresolved V genes explain less than half, and the rest is unexplained. V and J calls and clone size follow that table, whereas D and trimming were derived from the DNA. This sample gives roughly 140,000 clones in total; 82% of them show up just once. The biggest ten clones account for less than 5% of the sample.

The sequencing here drew on peripheral blood, taken on day 0 of MenACWY control vaccination. The V and J genes are TRBV11-2 and TRBJ2-3; too little of a D gene remains to name it. The receptor was derived from an adult in good health. The CDR3 protein: CASSLDSLPYTQYF. The sequenced DNA: TGTGCCAGCAGCTTAGATAGCCTCCCCTATACGCAGTATTTT.